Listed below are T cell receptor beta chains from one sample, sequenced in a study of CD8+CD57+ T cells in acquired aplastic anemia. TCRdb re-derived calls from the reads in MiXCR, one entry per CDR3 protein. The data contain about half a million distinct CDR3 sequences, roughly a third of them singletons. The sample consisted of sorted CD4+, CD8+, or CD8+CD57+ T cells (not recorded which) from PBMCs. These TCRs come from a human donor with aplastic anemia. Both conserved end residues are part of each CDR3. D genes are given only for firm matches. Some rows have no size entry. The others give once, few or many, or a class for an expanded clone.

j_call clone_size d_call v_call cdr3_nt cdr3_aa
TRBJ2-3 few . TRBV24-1 . CATRWPPQIRSIF
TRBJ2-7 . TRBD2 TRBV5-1 TGCGCCAGCAGCTTGGGGACTAGCGGCGACCTCTTCTACGAGCAGTACTTC CASSLGTSGDLFYEQYF
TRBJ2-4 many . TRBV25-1 TGTGCCAGCAGTGAATACGGCAAAAACATTCAGTACTTC CASSEYGKNIQYF
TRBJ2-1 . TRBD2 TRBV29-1 TGCAGCGTTTTTAGCGGGAGCTTTGAAACGGAGCAGTTCTTC CSVFSGSFETEQFF
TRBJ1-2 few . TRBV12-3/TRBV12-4 TGTGCCAGCAGTCGGGCCACAGGGATTTGGGACTATGGCTACACCTTC CASSRATGIWDYGYTF
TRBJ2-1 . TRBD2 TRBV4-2 TGTGCCAGCAGCCTGTGGCTAGCGGGATCCGATGAGCAGTTCTTC CASSLWLAGSDEQFF
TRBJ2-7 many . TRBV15 TGTGCCACCAGCAGAGGCCCGGGGGCGCCGGACGAGCAGTACTTC CATSRGPGAPDEQYF
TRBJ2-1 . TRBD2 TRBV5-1 TGCGCCAGCAGCTTGCCTAGCGGGGTCCTCAATGAGCAGTTCTTC CASSLPSGVLNEQFF
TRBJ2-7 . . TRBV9 TGTGCCAGCAGCGTTAGTGGGGGCGAGCAGTACTTC CASSVSGGEQYF
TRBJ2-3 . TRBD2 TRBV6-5 TGTGCCAGCAGTTCGGCTAGCGGGAGGGTTACAGATACGCAGTATTTT CASSSASGRVTDTQYF